The clone carrying this TCR beta chain was seen once. The repertoire was sequenced with immunoSEQ multiplex PCR; TCRdb's copy has only in-frame clones and lacks some. Of approximately 500,000 clones in the sample, around nine tenths are singletons; the top ten hold 1.5% to 2%. These data are taken from a study of blood T cell repertoires in COVID-19. Germline V gene sequence: CDR1 MNHEY, CDR2 SVGEGT. The CDR3 is 19 residues long. The V and J ends lost 2 bases and 3 bases, in that order; junction bases with no gene match: 14. This sequence originates from a woman in her thirties or forties who had recovered from COVID-19. The sequencing sample was made of PBMCs or T cells enriched from blood (not recorded which). This chain connects TRBV6-2 or TRBV6-3 to TRBJ2-7; 12 bases are shared with TRBD2. CDR3 residues: CASSYKGLRTSGTYYEQYF. The CDR3 nucleotides read TGTGCCAGCAGTTACAAAGGCCTCCGGACTAGCGGGACCTACTACGAGCAGTACTTC.